A single TCR beta chain is shown here with its context. Antigen specificity is unknown. The data originate from a study of T cells in Graves' hyperthyroidism and ophthalmopathy. General observations from the study: Blood shared most expanded thyroid clonotypes above 0.001. Ophthalmopathy could be told apart from stable hyperthyroidism with a 13 V-J model.

Per the germline V gene, CDR1 is SGHTA and CDR2 is FQGNSA. The CDR3 consists of 20 residues. Trimming at V came to 3 bases and at J to 1 base, leaving 14 bases not matched to a gene. Lactation, pregnancy, other autoimmune disease or uncontrolled infection excluded patients. Using roughly 9.4 ml of fresh peripheral blood, PBMCs were prepared. The investigators amplified TCR beta CDR3 regions from RNA transcripts. First-round RT-PCR targeting the TCR CDR3 was performed with the HTBI primer set. Using its own MiXCR run on the multiplex PCR reads, TCRdb lists one record per CDR3 protein. This table has approximately 600,000 distinct CDR3 sequences, less than 25% appearing once.

The specimen sequenced was blood. The receptor was derived from a man aged 25-45 years with Graves' ophthalmopathy. V is TRBV7-2 and J is TRBJ2-3; 12 bases align to TRBD2. The CDR3 DNA follows: TGTGCCAGCAGCTTCCTAGGACTAGCGGGATCGAGGAGGGGCACAGATACGCAGTATTTT. Translated: CASSFLGLAGSRRGTDTQYF.